Below, one T cell receptor (beta chain) is given with its context. This sample was taken from a study of hypomethylating agent response in myelodysplastic syndrome. Turning to the study itself: Patients received azacitidine (about 70% of the 11) or decitabine (3 of 11). Patients with neither complete response nor hematologic improvement were classed non-responders.

This CDR3 has 13 amino acids. Trimming left V 0 bases short and J 2 bases short, with 3 bases between. Germline V gene sequence: CDR1 SGHTA, CDR2 FQGNSA. Generated by immunoSEQ multiplex PCR, the TCRdb table keeps only in-frame clones and is missing some. The sample yields about 3,400 clones, 82% seen once. The chain recombines TRBV7-2 with TRBJ2-3, with no clear D. Sequencing was performed on bone marrow, taken before or after starting hypomethylating agent treatment for myelodysplastic syndrome (not recorded which). The clonotype originates from a human donor with myelodysplastic syndrome. CDR3 coding DNA: TGTGCCAGCAGCTTAGCCTTCACAGATACGCAGTATTTT. Translation gives CASSLAFTDTQYF.